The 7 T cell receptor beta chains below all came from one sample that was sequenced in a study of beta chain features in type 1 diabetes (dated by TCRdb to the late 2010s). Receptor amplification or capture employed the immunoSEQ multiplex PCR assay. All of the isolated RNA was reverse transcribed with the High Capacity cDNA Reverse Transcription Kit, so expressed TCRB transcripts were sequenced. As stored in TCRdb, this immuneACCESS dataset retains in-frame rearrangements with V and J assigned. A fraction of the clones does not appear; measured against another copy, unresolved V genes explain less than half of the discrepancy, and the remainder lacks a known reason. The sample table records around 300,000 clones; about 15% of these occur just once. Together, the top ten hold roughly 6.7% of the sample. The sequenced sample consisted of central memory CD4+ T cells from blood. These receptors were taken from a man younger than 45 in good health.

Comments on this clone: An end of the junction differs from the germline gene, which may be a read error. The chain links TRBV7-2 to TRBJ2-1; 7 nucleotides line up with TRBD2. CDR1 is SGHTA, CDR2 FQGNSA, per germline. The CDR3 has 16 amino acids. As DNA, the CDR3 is TGTGCCAGCAGTTTAGGGATGGCGGGAGAGTACAATGAGCAGTTCTTC. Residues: CASSLGMAGEYNEQFF.

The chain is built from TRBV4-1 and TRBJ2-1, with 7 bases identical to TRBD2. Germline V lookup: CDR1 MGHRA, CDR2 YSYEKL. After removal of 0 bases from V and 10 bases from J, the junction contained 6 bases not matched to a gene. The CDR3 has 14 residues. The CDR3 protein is CASSQDGDYGEQFF. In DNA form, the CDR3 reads TGCGCCAGCAGCCAAGATGGGGACTACGGGGAGCAGTTCTTC.

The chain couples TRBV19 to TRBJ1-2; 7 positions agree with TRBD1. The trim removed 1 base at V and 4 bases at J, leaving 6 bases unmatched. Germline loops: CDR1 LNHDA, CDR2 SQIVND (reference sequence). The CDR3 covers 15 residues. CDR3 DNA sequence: TGTGCCAGTAGTATAGGGTCCCGGGACAGCTATGGCTACACCTTC. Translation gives CASSIGSRDSYGYTF.

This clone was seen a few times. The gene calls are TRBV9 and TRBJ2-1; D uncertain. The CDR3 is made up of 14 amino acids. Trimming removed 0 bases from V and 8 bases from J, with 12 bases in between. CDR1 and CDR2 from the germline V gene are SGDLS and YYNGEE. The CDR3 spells CASSVVSWVDEQFF. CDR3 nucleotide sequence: TGTGCCAGCAGCGTAGTTTCTTGGGTGGATGAGCAGTTCTTC.

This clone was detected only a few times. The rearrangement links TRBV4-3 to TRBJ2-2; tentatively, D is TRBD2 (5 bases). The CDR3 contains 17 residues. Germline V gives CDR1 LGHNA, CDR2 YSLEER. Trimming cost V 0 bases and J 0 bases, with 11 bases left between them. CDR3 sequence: CASSQDWRRSNTGELFF. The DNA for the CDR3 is TGCGCCAGCAGCCAAGATTGGAGGCGGTCGAACACCGGGGAGCTGTTTTTT.

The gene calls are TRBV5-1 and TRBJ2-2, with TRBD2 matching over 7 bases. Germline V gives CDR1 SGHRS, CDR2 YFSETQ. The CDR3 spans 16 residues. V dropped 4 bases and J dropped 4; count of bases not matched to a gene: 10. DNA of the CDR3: TGCGCCAGCAGCGAGAATGGGAGGGCAAGCACCGGGGAGCTGTTTTTT. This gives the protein CASSENGRASTGELFF.

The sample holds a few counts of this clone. In DNA, the CDR3 is TGTGCGTGTGGGGTGGGTAACTCCTACAATGAGCAGTTCTTC. It encodes CACGVGNSYNEQFF. The chain combines TRBV7-2 with TRBJ2-1; D remains ambiguous. CDR3 length: 14 residues. Per the germline V gene, CDR1 is SGHTA and CDR2 is FQGNSA.